Detailed here is one TCR beta chain. The record originates from a study of CD8+ T cells in alopecia areata. Treatment specified: oral pan-JAK inhibitor, 5-10 mg twice daily. Individuals with alopecia areata gave both lesional scalp punch biopsies and peripheral blood for collection. Germline CDR1 is SGHRS and CDR2 is YFSETQ. The CDR3 has 17 amino acids. Trimming took 0 bases from V and 1 from J; bases not matched to a gene: 9. RNA was extracted and reverse transcribed into cDNA as the sequencing template. Profiling relied on immunoSEQ multiplex PCR, and the TCRdb table lists in-frame clones only, not all of them. The table shows fewer than 200,000 clones, with around 50% occurring only once.

The specimen was CD8+ T cells sorted from blood, collected at week 24, from a patient treated with tofacitinib. V gene TRBV5-1 combines with J gene TRBJ2-7; 8 bases match TRBD2. This clonotype was sampled from a human donor with alopecia areata. The CDR3 DNA is TGCGCCAGCAGCTTGGATAGGTTGGGACTAGGTTCCTACGAGCAGTACTTC. This codes for CASSLDRLGLGSYEQYF. Full variable domain (outside the CDR3, taken from reference TRBV5-1 and TRBJ2-7): KAGVTQTPRYLIKTRGQQVTLSCSPISGHRSVSWYQQTPGQGLQFLFEYFSETQRNKGNFPGRFSGRQFSNSRSEMNVSTLELGDSALYLCASSLDRLGLGSYEQYFGPGTRLTVT.